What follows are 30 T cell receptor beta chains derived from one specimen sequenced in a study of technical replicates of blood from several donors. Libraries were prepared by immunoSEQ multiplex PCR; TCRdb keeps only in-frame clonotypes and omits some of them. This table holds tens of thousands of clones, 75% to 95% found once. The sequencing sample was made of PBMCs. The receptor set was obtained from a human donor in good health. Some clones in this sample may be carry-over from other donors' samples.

The CDR3: CASSSVVGASGKTQYF. The CDR3, as DNA: TGCGCCAGCAGCTCGGTTGTAGGGGCCAGTGGCAAGACCCAGTACTTC. The chain is built from TRBV5-1 and TRBJ2-5; the D gene is possibly TRBD1 (5 bases). Germline values: CDR1 SGHRS, CDR2 YFSETQ. V dropped 3 bases and J dropped 6 bases, with 21 bases sitting between them. The CDR3 contains 16 residues.

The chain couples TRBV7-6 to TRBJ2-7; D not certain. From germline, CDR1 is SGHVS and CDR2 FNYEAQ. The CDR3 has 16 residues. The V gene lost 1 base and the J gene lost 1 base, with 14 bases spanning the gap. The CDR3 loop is CASSLVSSVTSYEQYF. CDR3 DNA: TGTGCCAGCAGCTTAGTCTCGTCGGTTACTTCCTACGAGCAGTACTTC. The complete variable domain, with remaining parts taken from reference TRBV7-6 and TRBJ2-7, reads GAGVSQSPRYKVTKRGQDVALRCDPISGHVSLYWYRQALGQGPEFLTYFNYEAQQDKSGLPNDRFSAERPEGSISTLTIQRTEQRDSAMYRCASSLVSSVTSYEQYFGPGTRLTVT.

CDR3 DNA sequence: TGTGCCAGCAGCACCCGGGACAGGGTTGACACTGAAGCTTTCTTT. Amino acids: CASSTRDRVDTEAFF. This chain uses TRBV9 with TRBJ1-1; 9 positions agree with TRBD1. Trimming cost V 4 bases and J 3 bases; bases outside gene matches: 7. CDR1 SGDLS and CDR2 YYNGEE come from the germline V gene. The CDR3 extends over 15 amino acids.

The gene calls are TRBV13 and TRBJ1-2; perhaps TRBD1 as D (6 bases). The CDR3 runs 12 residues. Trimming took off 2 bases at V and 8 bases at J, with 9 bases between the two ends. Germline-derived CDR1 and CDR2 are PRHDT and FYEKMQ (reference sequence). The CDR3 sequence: CASSLNRVGYTF. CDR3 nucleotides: TGTGCCAGCAGCTTAAACAGGGTCGGCTACACCTTC.

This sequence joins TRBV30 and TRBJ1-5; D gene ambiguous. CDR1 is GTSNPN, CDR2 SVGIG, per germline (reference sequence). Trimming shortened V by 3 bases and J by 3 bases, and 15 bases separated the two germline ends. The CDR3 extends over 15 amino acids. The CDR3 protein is CAWSLPFGVNQPQHF. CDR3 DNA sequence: TGTGCCTGGAGCCTTCCCTTCGGGGTCAATCAGCCCCAGCATTTT.

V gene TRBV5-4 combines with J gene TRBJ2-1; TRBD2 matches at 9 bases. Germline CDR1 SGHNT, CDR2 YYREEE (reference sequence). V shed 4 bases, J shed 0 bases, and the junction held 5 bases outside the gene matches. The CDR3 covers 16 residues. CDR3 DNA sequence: TGTGCCAGCAGCCCAAGCGGGGGGCGCTCCTACAATGAGCAGTTCTTC. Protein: CASSPSGGRSYNEQFF.

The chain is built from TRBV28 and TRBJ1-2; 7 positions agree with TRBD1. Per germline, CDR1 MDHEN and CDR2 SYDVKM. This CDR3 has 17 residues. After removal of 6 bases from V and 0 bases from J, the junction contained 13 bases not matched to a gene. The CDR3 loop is CASSPPRTGIANYGYTF. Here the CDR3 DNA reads TGTGCCAGCAGCCCTCCCCGGACAGGAATAGCTAACTATGGCTACACCTTC.

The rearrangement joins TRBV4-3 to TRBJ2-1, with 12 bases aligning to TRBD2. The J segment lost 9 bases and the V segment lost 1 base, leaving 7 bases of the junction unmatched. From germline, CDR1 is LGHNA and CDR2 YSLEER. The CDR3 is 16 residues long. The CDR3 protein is CASSQVVTSGSSEQFF. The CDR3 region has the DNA TGCGCCAGCAGCCAAGTAGTGACTAGCGGGAGTAGTGAGCAGTTCTTC.

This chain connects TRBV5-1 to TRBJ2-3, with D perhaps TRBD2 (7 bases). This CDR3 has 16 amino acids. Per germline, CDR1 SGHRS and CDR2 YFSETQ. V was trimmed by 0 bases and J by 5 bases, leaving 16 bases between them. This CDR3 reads CASSLAVGGLGDTQYF. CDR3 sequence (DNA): TGCGCCAGCAGCTTGGCAGTGGGGGGGCTTGGAGATACGCAGTATTTT.

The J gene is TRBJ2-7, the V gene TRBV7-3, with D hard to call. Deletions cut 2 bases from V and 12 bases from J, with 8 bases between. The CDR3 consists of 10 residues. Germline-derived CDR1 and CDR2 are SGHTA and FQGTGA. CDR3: CASSLDGPYF. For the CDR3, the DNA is TGTGCCAGCAGCTTAGATGGGCCGTACTTC.

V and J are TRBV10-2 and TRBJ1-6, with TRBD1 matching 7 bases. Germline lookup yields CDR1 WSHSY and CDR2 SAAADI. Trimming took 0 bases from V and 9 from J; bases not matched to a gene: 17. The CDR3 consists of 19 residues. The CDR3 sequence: CASSESSAQGGFSRSPLHF. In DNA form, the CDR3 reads TGCGCCAGCAGTGAGTCGAGCGCCCAGGGGGGATTTAGTCGTTCACCCCTCCACTTT.

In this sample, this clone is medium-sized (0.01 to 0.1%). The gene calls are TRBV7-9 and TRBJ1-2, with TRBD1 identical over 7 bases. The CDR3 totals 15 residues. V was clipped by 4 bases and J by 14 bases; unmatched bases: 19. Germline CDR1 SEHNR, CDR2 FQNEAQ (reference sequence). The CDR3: CASSSRTGLFHVRTF. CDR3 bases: TGTGCCAGCAGCTCAAGGACAGGACTCTTTCACGTTCGGACCTTC.

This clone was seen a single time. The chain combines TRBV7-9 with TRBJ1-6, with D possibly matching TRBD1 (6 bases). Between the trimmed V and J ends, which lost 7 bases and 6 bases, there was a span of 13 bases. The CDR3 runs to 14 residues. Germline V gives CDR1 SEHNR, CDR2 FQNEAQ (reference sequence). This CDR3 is CASTTDSLNSPLHF. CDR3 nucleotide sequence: TGTGCCAGCACCACGGACAGTCTTAATTCACCCCTCCACTTT.

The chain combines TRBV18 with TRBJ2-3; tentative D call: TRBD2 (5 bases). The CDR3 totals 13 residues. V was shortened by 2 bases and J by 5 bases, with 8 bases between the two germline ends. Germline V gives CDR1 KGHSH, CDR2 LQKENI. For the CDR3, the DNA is TGTGCCAGCTCACCAAACCGGGGAGATACGCAGTATTTT. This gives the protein CASSPNRGDTQYF.

The CDR3 DNA reads TGCAGCGTTGGACGTGGGCGCAGGGTCGAGCAGTACTTC. Protein product: CSVGRGRRVEQYF. This chain uses TRBV29-1 with TRBJ2-7; perhaps TRBD1 as D (5 bases). Between the trimmed V and J ends, which lost 4 bases and 6 bases, there was a span of 16 bases. The germline CDR1 and CDR2 sequences are SQVTM and ANQGSEA. The CDR3 contains 13 residues.

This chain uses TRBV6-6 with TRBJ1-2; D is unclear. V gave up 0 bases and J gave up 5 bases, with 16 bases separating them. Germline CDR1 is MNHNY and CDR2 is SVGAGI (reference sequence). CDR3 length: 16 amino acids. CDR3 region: CASSYSISQEGYGYTF. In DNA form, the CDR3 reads TGTGCCAGCAGTTACTCGATAAGTCAGGAGGGATATGGCTACACCTTC.

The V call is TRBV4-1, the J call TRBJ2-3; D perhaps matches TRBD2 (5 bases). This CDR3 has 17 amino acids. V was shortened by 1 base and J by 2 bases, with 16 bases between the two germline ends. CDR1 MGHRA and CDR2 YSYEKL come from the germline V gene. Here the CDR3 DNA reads TGCGCCAGCAGCCAAGGAGGAGGACTCATTCCCACAGATACGCAGTATTTT. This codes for CASSQGGGLIPTDTQYF.

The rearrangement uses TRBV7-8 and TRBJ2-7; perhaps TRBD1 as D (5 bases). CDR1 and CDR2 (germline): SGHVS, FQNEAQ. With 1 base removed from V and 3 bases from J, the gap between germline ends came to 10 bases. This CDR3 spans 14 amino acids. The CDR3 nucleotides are TGTGCCAGCAGCTTAGACAGGAGTCGCTACGAGCAGTACTTC. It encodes CASSLDRSRYEQYF.

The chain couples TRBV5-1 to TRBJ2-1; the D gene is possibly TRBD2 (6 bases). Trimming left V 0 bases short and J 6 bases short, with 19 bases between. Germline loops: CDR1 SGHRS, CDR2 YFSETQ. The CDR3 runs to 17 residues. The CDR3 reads CASSLAFSSGGTNEQFF. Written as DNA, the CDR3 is TGCGCCAGCAGCTTGGCCTTCTCGTCAGGCGGGACCAATGAGCAGTTCTTC.

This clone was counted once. The chain's CDR3 is CASSPGGRAEVEQYF. The CDR3 DNA reads as TGCGCCAGCAGCCCTGGAGGGCGGGCGGAAGTCGAGCAGTACTTC. The chain couples TRBV5-1 to TRBJ2-7, with a tentative D call TRBD2 (6 bases). Trimming shortened V by 4 bases and J by 6 bases, and 20 bases separated the two germline ends. This CDR3 comprises 15 residues. CDR1 SGHRS and CDR2 YFSETQ come from the germline V gene.

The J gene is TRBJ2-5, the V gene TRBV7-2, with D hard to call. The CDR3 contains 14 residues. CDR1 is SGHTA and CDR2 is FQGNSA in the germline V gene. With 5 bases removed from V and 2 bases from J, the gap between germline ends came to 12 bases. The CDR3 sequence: CASSPQLEQETQYF. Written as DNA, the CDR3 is TGTGCCAGCAGCCCCCAATTAGAACAAGAGACCCAGTACTTC.

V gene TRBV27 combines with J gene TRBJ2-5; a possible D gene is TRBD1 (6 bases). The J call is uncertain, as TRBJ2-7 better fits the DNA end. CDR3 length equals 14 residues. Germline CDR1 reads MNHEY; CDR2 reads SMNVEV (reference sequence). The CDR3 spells CASSFTGLSYEQYF. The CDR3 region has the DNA TGTGCCAGCAGTTTCACAGGGCTTTCCTACGAGCAGTACTTC.

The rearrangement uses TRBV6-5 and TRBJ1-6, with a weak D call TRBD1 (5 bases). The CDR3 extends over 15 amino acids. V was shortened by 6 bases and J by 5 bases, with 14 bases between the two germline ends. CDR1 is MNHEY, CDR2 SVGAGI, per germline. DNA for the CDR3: TGTGCCAGCAGCCGTCAGGGTCTAGATAATTCACCCCTCCACTTT. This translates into CASSRQGLDNSPLHF.

The CDR3, as DNA: TGTGCCAGCAGTTTAAGGGGGACAGCCTATAATTCACCCCTCCACTTT. This sequence encodes CASSLRGTAYNSPLHF. This chain links TRBV6-5 with TRBJ1-6, with 7 bases aligning to TRBD1. Germline assignment: CDR1 MNHEY and CDR2 SVGAGI. The CDR3 length is 16 residues. V shed 4 bases, J shed 2 bases, and the junction held 5 bases outside the gene matches.

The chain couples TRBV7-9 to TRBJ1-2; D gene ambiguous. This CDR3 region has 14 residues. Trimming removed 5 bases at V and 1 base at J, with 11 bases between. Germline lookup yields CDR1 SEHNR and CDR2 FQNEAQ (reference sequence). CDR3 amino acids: CASSTSRINYGYTF. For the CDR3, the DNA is TGTGCCAGCAGCACTAGCAGGATTAACTATGGCTACACCTTC. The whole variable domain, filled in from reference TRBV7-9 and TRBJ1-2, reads DTGVSQNPRHKITKRGQNVTFRCDPISEHNRLYWYRQTLGQGPEFLTYFQNEAQLEKSRLLSDRFSAERPKGSFSTLEIQRTEQGDSAMYLCASSTSRINYGYTFGSGTRLTVV.

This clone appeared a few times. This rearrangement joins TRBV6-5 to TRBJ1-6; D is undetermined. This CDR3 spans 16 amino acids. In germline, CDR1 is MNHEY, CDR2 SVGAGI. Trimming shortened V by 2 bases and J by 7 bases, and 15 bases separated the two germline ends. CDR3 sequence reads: CASSYEGGRLNSPLHF. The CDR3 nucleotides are TGTGCCAGCAGTTACGAGGGAGGACGGCTGAATTCACCCCTCCACTTT.

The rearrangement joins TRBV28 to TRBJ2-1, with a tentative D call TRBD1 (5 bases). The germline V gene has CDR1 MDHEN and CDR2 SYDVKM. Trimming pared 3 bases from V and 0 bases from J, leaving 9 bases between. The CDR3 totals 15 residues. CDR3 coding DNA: TGTGCCAGCAGTTTCGACAGCATCTCCTACAATGAGCAGTTCTTC. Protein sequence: CASSFDSISYNEQFF. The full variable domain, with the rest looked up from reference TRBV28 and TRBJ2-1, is DVKVTQSSRYLVKRTGEKVFLECVQDMDHENMFWYRQDPGLGLRLIYFSYDVKMKEKGDIPEGYSVSREKKERFSLILESASTNQTSMYLCASSFDSISYNEQFFGPGTRLTVL.

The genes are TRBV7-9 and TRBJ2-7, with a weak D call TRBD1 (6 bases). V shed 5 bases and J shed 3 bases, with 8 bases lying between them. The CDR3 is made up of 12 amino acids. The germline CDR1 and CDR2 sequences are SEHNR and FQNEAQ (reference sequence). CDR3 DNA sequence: TGTGCCAGCAGCCGGGACATCTACGAGCAGTACTTC. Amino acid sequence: CASSRDIYEQYF.

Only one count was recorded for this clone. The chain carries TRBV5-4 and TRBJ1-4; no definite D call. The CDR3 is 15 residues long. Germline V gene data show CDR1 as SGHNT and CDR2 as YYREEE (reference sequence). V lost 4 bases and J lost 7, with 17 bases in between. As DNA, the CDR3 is TGTGCCAGCAGCCAGGCTCGGGGAGGAGGTGAAAAACTGTTTTTT. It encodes CASSQARGGGEKLFF. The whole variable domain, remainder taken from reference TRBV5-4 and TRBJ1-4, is ETGVTQSPTHLIKTRGQQVTLRCSSQSGHNTVSWYQQALGQGPQFIFQYYREEENGRGNFPPRFSGLQFPNYSSELNVNALELDDSALYLCASSQARGGGEKLFFGSGTQLSVL.

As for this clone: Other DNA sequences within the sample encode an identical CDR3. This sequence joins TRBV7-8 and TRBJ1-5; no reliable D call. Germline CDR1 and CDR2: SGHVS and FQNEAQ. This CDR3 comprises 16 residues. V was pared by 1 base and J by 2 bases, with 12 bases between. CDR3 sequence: CASSLGGRNGNQPQHF. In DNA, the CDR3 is TGTGCCAGCAGCTTAGGAGGGAGAAACGGCAATCAGCCCCAGCATTTT.